Sample share makes the clone carrying this T cell receptor beta chain medium-sized. These data come from a study of patients and donors after allogeneic stem cell transplantation. TCRdb used MiXCR to reprocess the RT-PCR reads, holding one entry per CDR3 protein. The sample has approximately 20,000 distinct CDR3 sequences, approximately 4.4% seen once. The receptor was isolated from a human donor who was either an allogeneic HSCT recipient or a stem cell or donor lymphocyte infusion donor (not recorded which). It is not recorded whose cells these are; they may come from a transplant donor. The sample comprised blood, either unsorted or a sorted T cell fraction (not recorded which).

The CDR3 DNA reads TGCGCCAGCAGCTACCGGGTTAACACTGAAGCTTTCTTT. Encoded protein: CASSYRVNTEAFF. V is TRBV4-1 and J is TRBJ1-1; D ambiguous. The germline V gene has CDR1 MGHRA and CDR2 YSYEKL. Trimming stripped 5 bases from V and 2 bases from J, with 9 bases between. The CDR3 loop spans 13 amino acids.